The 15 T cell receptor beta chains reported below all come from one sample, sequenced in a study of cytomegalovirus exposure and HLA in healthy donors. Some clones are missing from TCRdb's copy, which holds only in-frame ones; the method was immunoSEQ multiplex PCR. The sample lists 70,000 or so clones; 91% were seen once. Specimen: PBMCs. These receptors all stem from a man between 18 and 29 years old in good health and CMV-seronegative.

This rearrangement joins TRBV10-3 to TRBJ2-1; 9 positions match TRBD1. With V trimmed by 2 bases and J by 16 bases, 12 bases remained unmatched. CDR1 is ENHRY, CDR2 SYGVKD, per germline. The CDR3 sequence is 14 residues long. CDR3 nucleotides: TGTGCCATCAGTGAGCTCAACTATCCGGGACAGGGATTCTTC. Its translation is CAISELNYPGQGFF.

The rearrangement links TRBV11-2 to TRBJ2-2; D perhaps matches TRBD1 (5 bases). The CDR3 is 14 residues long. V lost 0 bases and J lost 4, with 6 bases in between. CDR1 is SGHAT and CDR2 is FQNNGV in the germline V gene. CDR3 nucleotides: TGTGCCAGCAGCTTAGAAGGGGCCACCGGGGAGCTGTTTTTT. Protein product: CASSLEGATGELFF.

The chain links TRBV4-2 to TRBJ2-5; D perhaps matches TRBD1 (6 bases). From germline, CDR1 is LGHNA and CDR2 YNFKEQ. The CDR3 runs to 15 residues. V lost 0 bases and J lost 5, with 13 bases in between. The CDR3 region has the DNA TGTGCCAGCAGCCAAGATCTGGGGGCAGCGGAGACCCAGTACTTC. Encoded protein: CASSQDLGAAETQYF.

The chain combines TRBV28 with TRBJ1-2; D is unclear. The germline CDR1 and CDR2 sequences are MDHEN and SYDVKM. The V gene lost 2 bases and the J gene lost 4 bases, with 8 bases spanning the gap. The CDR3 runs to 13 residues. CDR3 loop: CASSLEARYGYTF. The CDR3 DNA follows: TGTGCCAGCAGTTTAGAGGCTCGCTATGGCTACACCTTC.

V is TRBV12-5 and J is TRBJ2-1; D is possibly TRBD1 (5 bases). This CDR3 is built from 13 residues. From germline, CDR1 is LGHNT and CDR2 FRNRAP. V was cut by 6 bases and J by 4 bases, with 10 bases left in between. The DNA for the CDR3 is TGTGCTAGTGGAGCAGGGCCATACAATGAGCAGTTCTTC. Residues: CASGAGPYNEQFF. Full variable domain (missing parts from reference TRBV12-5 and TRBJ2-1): DARVTQTPRHKVTEMGQEVTMRCQPILGHNTVFWYRQTMMQGLELLAYFRNRAPLDDSGMPKDRFSAEMPDATLATLKIQPSEPRDSAVYFCASGAGPYNEQFFGPGTRLTVL.

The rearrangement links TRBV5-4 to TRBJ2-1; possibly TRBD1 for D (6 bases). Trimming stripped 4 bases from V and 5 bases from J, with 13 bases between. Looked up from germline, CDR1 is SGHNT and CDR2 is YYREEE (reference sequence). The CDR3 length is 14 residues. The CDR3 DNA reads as TGTGCCAGCAGCCACCCCGGACAGAACAATGAGCAGTTCTTC. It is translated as CASSHPGQNNEQFF.

The CDR3 reads CASKRGLVGVEQYF. The CDR3 region has the DNA TGTGCCAGCAAGAGGGGACTAGTTGGTGTCGAGCAGTACTTC. This chain links TRBV2 with TRBJ2-7, with TRBD2 identical over 8 bases. Looked up from germline, CDR1 is SNHLY and CDR2 is FYNNEI. The CDR3 consists of 14 residues. Unmatched junction bases numbered 11, after V lost 7 bases and J lost 6 bases.

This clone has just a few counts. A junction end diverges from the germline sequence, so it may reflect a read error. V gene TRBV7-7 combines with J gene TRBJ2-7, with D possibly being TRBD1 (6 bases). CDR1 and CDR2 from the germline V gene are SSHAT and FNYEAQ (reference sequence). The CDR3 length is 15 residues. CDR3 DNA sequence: TGTGCTAGCAGCTCCTCCCGTAGTCTGGGGGCCGAGCAGTACTTC. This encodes CASSSSRSLGAEQYF.

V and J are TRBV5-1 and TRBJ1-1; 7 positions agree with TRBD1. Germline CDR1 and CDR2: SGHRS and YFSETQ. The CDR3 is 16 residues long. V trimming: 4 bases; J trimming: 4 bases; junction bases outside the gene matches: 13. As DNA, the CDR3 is TGCGCCAGCAGCAGCCTCCTAAGGGGGCGAAGCACTGAAGCTTTCTTT. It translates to CASSSLLRGRSTEAFF.

CDR3 DNA sequence: TGTGCCAGTAGTTTTACCGGCCCAGGGGGCCCAGATACGCAGTATTTT. Its translation: CASSFTGPGGPDTQYF. This sequence joins TRBV19 and TRBJ2-3; 8 bases fit TRBD1. CDR1 LNHDA and CDR2 SQIVND come from the germline V gene (reference sequence). The CDR3 is 16 amino acids. V lost 5 bases, J lost 4 bases, and 11 bases stayed unmatched.

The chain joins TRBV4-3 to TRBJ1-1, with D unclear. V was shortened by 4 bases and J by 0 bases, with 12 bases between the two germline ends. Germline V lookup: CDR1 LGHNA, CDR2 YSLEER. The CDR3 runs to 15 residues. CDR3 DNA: TGCGCCAGCAGCCTAGAGAGCGAGATGAACACTGAAGCTTTCTTT. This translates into CASSLESEMNTEAFF.

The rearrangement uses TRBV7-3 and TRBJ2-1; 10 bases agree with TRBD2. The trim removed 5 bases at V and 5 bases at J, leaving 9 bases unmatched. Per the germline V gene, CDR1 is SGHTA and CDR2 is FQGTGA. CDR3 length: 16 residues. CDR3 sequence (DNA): TGTGCCAGCAGCCTTAGCGTAGCGGGAGGCAACAATGAGCAGTTCTTC. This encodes CASSLSVAGGNNEQFF.

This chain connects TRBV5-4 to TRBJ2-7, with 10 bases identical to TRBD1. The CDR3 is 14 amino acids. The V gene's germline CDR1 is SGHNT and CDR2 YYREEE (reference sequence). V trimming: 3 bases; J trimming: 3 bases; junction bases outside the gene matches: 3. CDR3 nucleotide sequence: TGTGCCAGCAGCTATCGGGACAGGGGCTACGAGCAGTACTTC. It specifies CASSYRDRGYEQYF.

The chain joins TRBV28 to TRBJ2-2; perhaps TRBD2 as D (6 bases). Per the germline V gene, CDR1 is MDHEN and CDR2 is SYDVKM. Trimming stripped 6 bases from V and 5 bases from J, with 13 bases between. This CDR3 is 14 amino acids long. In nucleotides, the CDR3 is TGTGCCAGCAGGGGGACTGGAGGAACCGGGGAGCTGTTTTTT. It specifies CASRGTGGTGELFF. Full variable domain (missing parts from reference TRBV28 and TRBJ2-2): DVKVTQSSRYLVKRTGEKVFLECVQDMDHENMFWYRQDPGLGLRLIYFSYDVKMKEKGDIPEGYSVSREKKERFSLILESASTNQTSMYLCASRGTGGTGELFFGEGSRLTVL.

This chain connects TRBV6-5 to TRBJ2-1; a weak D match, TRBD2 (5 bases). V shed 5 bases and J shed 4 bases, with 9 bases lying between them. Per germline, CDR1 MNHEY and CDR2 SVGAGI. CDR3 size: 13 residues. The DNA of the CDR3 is TGTGCCAGCAGTGTCGGCGGGTACAATGAGCAGTTCTTC. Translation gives CASSVGGYNEQFF.